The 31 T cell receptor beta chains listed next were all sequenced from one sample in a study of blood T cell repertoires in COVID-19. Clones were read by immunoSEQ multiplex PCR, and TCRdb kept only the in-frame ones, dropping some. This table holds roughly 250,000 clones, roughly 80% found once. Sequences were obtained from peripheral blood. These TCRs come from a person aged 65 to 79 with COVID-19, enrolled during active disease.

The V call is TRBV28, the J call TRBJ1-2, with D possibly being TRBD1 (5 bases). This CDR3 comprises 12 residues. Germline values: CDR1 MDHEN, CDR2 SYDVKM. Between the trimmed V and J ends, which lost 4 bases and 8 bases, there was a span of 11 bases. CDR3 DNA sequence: TGTGCCAGCAGTTGGGGGGGAGGAGGCTACACCTTC. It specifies CASSWGGGGYTF.

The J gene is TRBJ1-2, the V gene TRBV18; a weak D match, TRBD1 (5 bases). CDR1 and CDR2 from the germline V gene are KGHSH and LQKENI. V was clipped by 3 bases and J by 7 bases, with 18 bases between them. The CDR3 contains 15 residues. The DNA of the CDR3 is TGTGCCAGCTCACCCCTCGAAGGGGTGGGATTTGGCTACACCTTC. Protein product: CASSPLEGVGFGYTF.

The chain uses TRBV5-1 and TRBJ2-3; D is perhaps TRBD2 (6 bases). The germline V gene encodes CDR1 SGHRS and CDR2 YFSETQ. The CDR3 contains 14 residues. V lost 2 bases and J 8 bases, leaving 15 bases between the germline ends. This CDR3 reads CASSFILDGGTQYF. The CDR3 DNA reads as TGCGCCAGCAGCTTTATCCTCGACGGGGGTACGCAGTATTTT.

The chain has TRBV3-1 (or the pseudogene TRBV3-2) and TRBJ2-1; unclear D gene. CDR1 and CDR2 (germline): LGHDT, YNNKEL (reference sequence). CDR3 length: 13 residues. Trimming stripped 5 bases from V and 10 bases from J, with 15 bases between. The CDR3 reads CASSKAPRPEQFF. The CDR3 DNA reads TGTGCCAGCAGCAAAGCACCTAGACCCGAGCAGTTCTTC.

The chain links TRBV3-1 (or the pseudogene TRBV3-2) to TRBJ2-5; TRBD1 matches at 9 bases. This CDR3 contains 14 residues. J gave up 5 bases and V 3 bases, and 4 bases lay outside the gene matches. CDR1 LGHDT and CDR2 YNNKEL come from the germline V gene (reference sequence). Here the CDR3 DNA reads TGTGCCAGCAGCCACCGGGACAGGGAGGAGACCCAGTACTTC. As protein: CASSHRDREETQYF.

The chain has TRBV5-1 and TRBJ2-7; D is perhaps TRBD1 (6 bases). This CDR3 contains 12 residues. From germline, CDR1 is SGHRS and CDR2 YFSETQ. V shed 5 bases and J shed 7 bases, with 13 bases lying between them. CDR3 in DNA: TGCGCCAGCAGATCATCAGGGACAGAGCAGTACTTC. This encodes CASRSSGTEQYF.

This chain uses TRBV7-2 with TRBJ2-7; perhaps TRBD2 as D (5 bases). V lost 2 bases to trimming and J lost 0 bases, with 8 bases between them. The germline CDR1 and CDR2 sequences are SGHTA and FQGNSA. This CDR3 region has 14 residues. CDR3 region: CASSLSGSSYEQYF. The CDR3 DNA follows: TGTGCCAGCAGCTTATCGGGGAGCTCCTACGAGCAGTACTTC.

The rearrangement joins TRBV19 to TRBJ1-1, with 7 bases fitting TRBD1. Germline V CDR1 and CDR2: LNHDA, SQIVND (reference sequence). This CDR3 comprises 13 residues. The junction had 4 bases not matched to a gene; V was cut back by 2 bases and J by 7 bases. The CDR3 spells CASSISGGGEAFF. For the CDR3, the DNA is TGTGCCAGTAGTATATCAGGGGGAGGTGAAGCTTTCTTT.

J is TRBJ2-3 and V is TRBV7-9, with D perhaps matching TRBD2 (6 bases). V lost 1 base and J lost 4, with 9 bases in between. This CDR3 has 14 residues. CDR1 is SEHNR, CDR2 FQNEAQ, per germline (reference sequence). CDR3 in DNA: TGTGCCAGCAGCTTAGGACTAGTCTCAGATACGCAGTATTTT. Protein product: CASSLGLVSDTQYF.

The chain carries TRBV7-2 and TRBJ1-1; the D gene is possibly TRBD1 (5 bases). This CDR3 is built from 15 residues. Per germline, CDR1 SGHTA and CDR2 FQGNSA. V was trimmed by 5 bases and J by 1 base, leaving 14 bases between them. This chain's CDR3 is CASSPPRGTNTEAFF. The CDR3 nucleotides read TGTGCCAGCAGCCCCCCGCGGGGGACGAACACTGAAGCTTTCTTT.

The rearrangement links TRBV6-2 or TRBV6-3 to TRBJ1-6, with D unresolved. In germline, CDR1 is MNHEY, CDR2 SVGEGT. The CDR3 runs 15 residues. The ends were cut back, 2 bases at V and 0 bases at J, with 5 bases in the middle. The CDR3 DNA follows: TGTGCCAGCAGTTACGGGAGCTCCTATAATTCACCCCTCCACTTT. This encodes CASSYGSSYNSPLHF.

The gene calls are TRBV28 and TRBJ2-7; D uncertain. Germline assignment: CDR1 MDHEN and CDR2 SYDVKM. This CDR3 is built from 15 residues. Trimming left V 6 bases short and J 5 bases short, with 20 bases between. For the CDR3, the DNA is TGTGCCAGCAGCTGGGTGCGACTGCTTCGGGACGAGCAGTACTTC. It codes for CASSWVRLLRDEQYF.

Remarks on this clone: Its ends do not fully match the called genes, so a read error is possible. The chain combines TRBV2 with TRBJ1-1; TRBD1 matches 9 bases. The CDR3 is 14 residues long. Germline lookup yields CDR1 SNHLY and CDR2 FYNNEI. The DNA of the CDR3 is TGTGCCAGCAGTCAAGCGGGACAGGGAGGGCAAGCTTTCTTT. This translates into CASSQAGQGGQAFF.

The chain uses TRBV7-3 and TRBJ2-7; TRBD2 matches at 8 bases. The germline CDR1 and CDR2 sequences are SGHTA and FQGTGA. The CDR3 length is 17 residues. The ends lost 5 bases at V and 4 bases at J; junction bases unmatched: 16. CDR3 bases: TGTGCCAGCAGCCTCGGCTCGGCGGGACTAGGAGCGTACGAGCAGTACTTC. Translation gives CASSLGSAGLGAYEQYF.

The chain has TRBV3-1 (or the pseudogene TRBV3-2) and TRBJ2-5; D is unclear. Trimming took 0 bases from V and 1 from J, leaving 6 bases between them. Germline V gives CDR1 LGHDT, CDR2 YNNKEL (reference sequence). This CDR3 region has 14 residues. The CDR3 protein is CASSQEAIQETQYF. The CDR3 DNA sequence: TGTGCCAGCAGCCAAGAGGCAATCCAAGAGACCCAGTACTTC.

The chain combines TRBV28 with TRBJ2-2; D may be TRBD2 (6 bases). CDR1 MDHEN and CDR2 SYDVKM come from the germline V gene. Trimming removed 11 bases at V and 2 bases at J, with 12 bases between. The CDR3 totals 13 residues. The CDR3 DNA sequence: TGTGCCGCGGGACGGCGAAACACCGGGGAGCTGTTTTTT. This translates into CAAGRRNTGELFF.

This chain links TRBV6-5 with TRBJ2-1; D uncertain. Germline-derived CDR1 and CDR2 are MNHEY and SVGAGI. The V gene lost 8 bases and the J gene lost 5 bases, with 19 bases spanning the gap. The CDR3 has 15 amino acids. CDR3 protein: CASGLGWFGDNEQFF. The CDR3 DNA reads TGTGCCAGCGGCCTCGGGTGGTTCGGAGACAATGAGCAGTTCTTC.

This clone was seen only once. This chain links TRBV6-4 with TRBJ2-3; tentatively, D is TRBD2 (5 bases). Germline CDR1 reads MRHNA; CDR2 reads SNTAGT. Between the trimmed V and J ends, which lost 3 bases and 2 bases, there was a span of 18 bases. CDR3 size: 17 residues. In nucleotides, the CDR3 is TGTGCCAGCAGTGATGAGGTACGAAGGAGGACCACAGATACGCAGTATTTT. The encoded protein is CASSDEVRRRTTDTQYF.

The CDR3 region is CATDRVVPGSNQPQHF. The CDR3 region has the DNA TGTGCCACCGACCGAGTTGTCCCGGGTTCCAATCAGCCCCAGCATTTT. V and J are TRBV7-3 and TRBJ1-5; no firm D call. V was trimmed by 10 bases and J by 3 bases, leaving 22 bases between them. There are 16 residues in the CDR3. The germline CDR1 and CDR2 sequences are SGHTA and FQGTGA.

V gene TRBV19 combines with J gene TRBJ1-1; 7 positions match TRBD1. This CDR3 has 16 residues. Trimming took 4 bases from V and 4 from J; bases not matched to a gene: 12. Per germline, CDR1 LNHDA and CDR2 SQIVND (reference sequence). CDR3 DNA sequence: TGTGCCAGTAGTAGCCGACAGGGAGGTTGGAGCACTGAAGCTTTCTTT. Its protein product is CASSSRQGGWSTEAFF.

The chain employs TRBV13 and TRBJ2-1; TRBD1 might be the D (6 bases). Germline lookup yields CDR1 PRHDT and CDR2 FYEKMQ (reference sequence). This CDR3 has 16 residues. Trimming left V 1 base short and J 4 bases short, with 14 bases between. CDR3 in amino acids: CASSLDEQGRYNEQFF. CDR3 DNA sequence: TGTGCCAGCAGCTTAGATGAACAGGGAAGATACAATGAGCAGTTCTTC. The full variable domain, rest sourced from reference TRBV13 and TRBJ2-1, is AAGVIQSPRHLIKEKRETATLKCYPIPRHDTVYWYQQGPGQDPQFLISFYEKMQSDKGSIPDRFSAQQFSDYHSELNMSSLELGDSALYFCASSLDEQGRYNEQFFGPGTRLTVL.

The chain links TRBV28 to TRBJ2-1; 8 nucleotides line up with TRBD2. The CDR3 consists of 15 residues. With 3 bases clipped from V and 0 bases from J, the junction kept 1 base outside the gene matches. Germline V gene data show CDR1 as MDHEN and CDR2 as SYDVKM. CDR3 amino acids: CASSLAGGSYNEQFF. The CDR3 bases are TGTGCCAGCAGTTTGGCGGGGGGCTCCTACAATGAGCAGTTCTTC.

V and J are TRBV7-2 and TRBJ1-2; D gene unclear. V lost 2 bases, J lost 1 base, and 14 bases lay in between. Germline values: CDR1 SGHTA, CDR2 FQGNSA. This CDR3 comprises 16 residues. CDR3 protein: CASSLSPGFFNYGYTF. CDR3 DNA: TGTGCCAGCAGCTTATCTCCGGGTTTTTTTAACTATGGCTACACCTTC. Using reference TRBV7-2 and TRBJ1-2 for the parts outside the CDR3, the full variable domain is GAGVSQSPSNKVTEKGKDVELRCDPISGHTALYWYRQSLGQGLEFLIYFQGNSAPDKSGLPSDRFSAERTGGSVSTLTIQRTQQEDSAVYLCASSLSPGFFNYGYTFGSGTRLTVV.

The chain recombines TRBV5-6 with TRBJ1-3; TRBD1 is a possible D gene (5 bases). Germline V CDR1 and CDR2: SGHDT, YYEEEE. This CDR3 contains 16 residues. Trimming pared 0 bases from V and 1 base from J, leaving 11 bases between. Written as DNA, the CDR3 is TGTGCCAGCAGCTTGGTAGGGGCACCGTCTGGAAACACCATATATTTT. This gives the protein CASSLVGAPSGNTIYF.

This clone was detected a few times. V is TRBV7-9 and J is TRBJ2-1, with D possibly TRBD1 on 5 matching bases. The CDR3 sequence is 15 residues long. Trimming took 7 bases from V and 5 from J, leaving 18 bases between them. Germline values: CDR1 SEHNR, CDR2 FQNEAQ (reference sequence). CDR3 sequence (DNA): TGTGCCAGCAAAAGACAGTCAGGCTCGCACAATGAGCAGTTCTTC. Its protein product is CASKRQSGSHNEQFF.

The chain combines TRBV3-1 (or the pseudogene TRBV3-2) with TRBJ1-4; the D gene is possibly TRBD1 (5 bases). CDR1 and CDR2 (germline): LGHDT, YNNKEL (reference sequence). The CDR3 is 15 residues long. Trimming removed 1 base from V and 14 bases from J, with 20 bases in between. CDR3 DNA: TGTGCCAGCAGCCAAGGAAGGGGAAGCAAGGGCAGTCTGTTTTTT. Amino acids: CASSQGRGSKGSLFF.

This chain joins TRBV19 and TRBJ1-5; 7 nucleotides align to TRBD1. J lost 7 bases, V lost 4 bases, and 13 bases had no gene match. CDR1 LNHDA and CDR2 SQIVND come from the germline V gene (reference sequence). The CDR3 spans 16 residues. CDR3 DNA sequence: TGTGCCAGTAGTACCCAGACAGGGATCATGCTCCAGCCCCAGCATTTT. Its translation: CASSTQTGIMLQPQHF.

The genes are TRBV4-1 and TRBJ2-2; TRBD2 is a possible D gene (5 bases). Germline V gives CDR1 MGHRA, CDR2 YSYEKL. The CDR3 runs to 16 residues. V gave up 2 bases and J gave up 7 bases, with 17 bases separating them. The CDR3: CASSQPTRLGGGELFF. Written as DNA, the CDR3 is TGCGCCAGCAGCCAACCAACTAGGTTAGGCGGCGGGGAGCTGTTTTTT.

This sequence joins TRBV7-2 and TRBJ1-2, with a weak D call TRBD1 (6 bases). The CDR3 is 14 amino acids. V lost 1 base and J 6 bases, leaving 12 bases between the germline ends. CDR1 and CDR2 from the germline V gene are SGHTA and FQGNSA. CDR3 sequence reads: CASSLVLGAHGYTF. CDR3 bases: TGTGCCAGCAGCTTAGTTTTGGGGGCTCATGGCTACACCTTC.

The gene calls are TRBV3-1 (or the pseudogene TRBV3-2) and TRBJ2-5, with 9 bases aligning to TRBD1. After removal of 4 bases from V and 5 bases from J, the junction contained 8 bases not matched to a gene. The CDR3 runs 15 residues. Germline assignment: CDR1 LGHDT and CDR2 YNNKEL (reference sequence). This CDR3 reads CASSPRDRDVETQYF. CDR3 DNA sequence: TGTGCCAGCAGCCCTCGGGACAGGGACGTCGAGACCCAGTACTTC.

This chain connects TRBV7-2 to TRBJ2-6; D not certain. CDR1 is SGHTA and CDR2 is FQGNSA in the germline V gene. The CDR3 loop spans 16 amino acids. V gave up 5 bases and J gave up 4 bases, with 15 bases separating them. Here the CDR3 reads CASSATRVGGANVLTF. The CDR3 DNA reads TGTGCCAGCAGCGCCACACGCGTCGGGGGGGCCAACGTCCTGACTTTC. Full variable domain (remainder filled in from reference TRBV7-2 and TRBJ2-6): GAGVSQSPSNKVTEKGKDVELRCDPISGHTALYWYRQSLGQGLEFLIYFQGNSAPDKSGLPSDRFSAERTGGSVSTLTIQRTQQEDSAVYLCASSATRVGGANVLTFGAGSRLTVL.